The 21 T cell receptor beta chains below all came from one sample that was sequenced in a study of identical twins. TCRdb re-derived calls from the 5' RACE reads in MiXCR, one entry per CDR3 protein. The table has around 140,000 distinct CDR3 sequences, roughly 3.5% seen once. The sample was memory T cells sorted from blood. Receptor source: a man aged 18 to 29 in good health.

This clonotype was observed at least ten times. The CDR3 DNA reads as TGTGCCAGCAGCTCCGGGGAGTTAGGTGGAGAAAAACTGTTTTTT. Protein product: CASSSGELGGEKLFF. The chain combines TRBV7-6 with TRBJ1-4; no definite D call. Germline CDR1 reads SGHVS; CDR2 reads FNYEAQ. V was pared by 4 bases and J by 8 bases, with 17 bases between. The CDR3 is 15 residues long. Variable domain in full (rest from reference TRBV7-6 and TRBJ1-4): GAGVSQSPRYKVTKRGQDVALRCDPISGHVSLYWYRQALGQGPEFLTYFNYEAQQDKSGLPNDRFSAERPEGSISTLTIQRTEQRDSAMYRCASSSGELGGEKLFFGSGTQLSVL.

This clonotype showed up many times. The chain has TRBV11-2 and TRBJ2-5; D ambiguous. In germline, CDR1 is SGHAT, CDR2 FQNNGV. V lost 5 bases, J lost 3 bases, and 13 bases lay in between. The CDR3 is made up of 14 amino acids. The CDR3 reads CASSSPWVEETQYF. CDR3 nucleotide sequence: TGTGCCAGCAGCAGCCCCTGGGTCGAAGAGACCCAGTACTTC.

Ten or more counts support this clonotype. The genes are TRBV10-3 and TRBJ1-3; no reliable D call. The V and J ends lost 4 bases and 1 base respectively, with 11 bases between them. Germline V CDR1 and CDR2: ENHRY, SYGVKD. The CDR3 contains 15 residues. The CDR3 loop reads CAISGARGSGNTIYF. The CDR3 bases are TGTGCCATCAGTGGTGCAAGAGGATCTGGAAACACCATATATTTT.

This clonotype has at least ten counts. CDR3 amino acids: CASSEYPSSYEQYF. CDR3 DNA: TGTGCCAGCAGTGAATACCCGAGCTCCTACGAGCAGTACTTC. This chain connects TRBV25-1 to TRBJ2-7, with D uncertain. Trimming pared 0 bases from V and 0 bases from J, leaving 6 bases between. Germline-derived CDR1 and CDR2 are MGHDK and SYGVNS. This CDR3 is 14 amino acids long.

This clonotype was detected ten times or more. The rearrangement uses TRBV20-1 and TRBJ2-3; 9 bases line up with TRBD2. CDR3 length equals 13 residues. Trimming removed 3 bases from V and 15 bases from J; junction bases left unmatched: 13. The germline V gene has CDR1 DFQATT and CDR2 SNEGSKA (reference sequence). CDR3 nucleotide sequence: TGCAGTGCTAGTGCGCCTAGCGGGGCCCAAGCATATTTT. It is translated as CSASAPSGAQAYF.

This clonotype was observed many times. The chain carries TRBV28 and TRBJ2-7, with D possibly called TRBD1 or TRBD2 (6 bases each). The CDR3 is 15 amino acids. Trimming removed 6 bases at V and 2 bases at J, with 17 bases between. The germline V gene encodes CDR1 MDHEN and CDR2 SYDVKM. The CDR3, as DNA: TGTGCCAGCAGCACTCCAGGAGGGGGGACCTACGAGCAGTACTTC. This codes for CASSTPGGGTYEQYF.

The sample holds many counts of this clonotype. The V gene is TRBV6-1, the J gene TRBJ1-2; D not certain. Germline loops: CDR1 MNHNS, CDR2 SASEGT. V lost 8 bases, J lost 4 bases, and 14 bases lay in between. The CDR3 spans 13 residues. Written as DNA, the CDR3 is TGTGCCAGCTCCAAAGGGTACGGCTATGGCTACACCTTC. Amino acid sequence: CASSKGYGYGYTF.

This chain links TRBV11-1 with TRBJ2-4; D gene unclear. The CDR3 extends over 18 amino acids. The germline CDR1 and CDR2 sequences are SGHAT and FQDESV (reference sequence). Trimming took off 0 bases at V and 1 base at J, with 16 bases between the two ends. The CDR3 nucleotides read TGTGCCAGCAGCTTAGCGCTACTCGAAGTCGGGGCCAAAAACATTCAGTACTTC. Protein sequence: CASSLALLEVGAKNIQYF.

This clonotype was recorded at least ten times. The chain links TRBV10-3 to TRBJ2-1; a weak D match, TRBD1 (6 bases). Germline CDR1 ENHRY, CDR2 SYGVKD. CDR3 length: 14 amino acids. The germline V and J ends were trimmed by 10 bases and 7 bases, with 20 bases remaining between them. The CDR3 DNA reads as TGTGCCACCGAGGGGGAGCGAGCGTTAAATGAGCAGTTCTTC. It encodes CATEGERALNEQFF.

The chain has TRBV19 and TRBJ2-3, with a possible D match to TRBD2 (6 bases). The CDR3 is 13 residues long. Germline loops: CDR1 LNHDA, CDR2 SQIVND (reference sequence). The V gene lost 9 bases and the J gene lost 3 bases, with 13 bases spanning the gap. The CDR3 region is CASSDYTTDTQYF. DNA for the CDR3: TGTGCCAGCTCGGACTACACAACAGATACGCAGTATTTT.

This clonotype has ten or more counts. The gene calls are TRBV2 and TRBJ1-2, with no clear D. The length of the CDR3 is 14 residues. V lost 0 bases to trimming and J lost 8 bases, with 13 bases between them. The germline gives CDR1 SNHLY, CDR2 FYNNEI. CDR3 sequence reads: CASSEAAGERGYTF. The CDR3 nucleotides read TGTGCCAGCAGTGAAGCGGCGGGAGAGAGGGGCTACACCTTC.

The rearrangement uses TRBV5-1 and TRBJ1-2; no clear D gene. Looked up from germline, CDR1 is SGHRS and CDR2 is YFSETQ. V lost 1 base, J lost 5 bases, and 15 bases lay in between. This CDR3 spans 15 amino acids. The CDR3 reads CASSLQATGLYGYTF. CDR3 sequence (DNA): TGCGCCAGCAGCTTGCAGGCTACGGGTTTGTATGGCTACACCTTC.

This clonotype was observed many times. J is TRBJ2-3 and V is TRBV7-6; the D gene is possibly TRBD2 (7 bases). The germline CDR1 and CDR2 sequences are SGHVS and FNYEAQ. The CDR3 sequence is 15 residues long. V shed 1 base and J shed 4 bases, with 12 bases lying between them. As DNA, the CDR3 is TGTGCCAGCAGCTTAGGCGGGGGCGTCTCAGATACGCAGTATTTT. It encodes CASSLGGGVSDTQYF.

In its sample, this clonotype was seen many times. The chain combines TRBV7-6 with TRBJ1-1; no reliable D call. Germline CDR1 reads SGHVS; CDR2 reads FNYEAQ. V was pared by 4 bases and J by 1 base, with 7 bases between. The CDR3 length is 13 residues. The CDR3 loop reads CASSSYRNTEAFF. As DNA, the CDR3 is TGTGCCAGCAGCTCGTACAGGAACACTGAAGCTTTCTTT.

This clonotype has only a few counts. The chain has TRBV3-1 and TRBJ2-2; 8 nucleotides line up with TRBD1. Germline CDR1 is LGHDT and CDR2 is YNNKEL (reference sequence). CDR3 size: 15 residues. V trimming: 4 bases; J trimming: 7 bases; junction bases outside the gene matches: 8. The CDR3 loop is CASSPKTGGIGELFF. The CDR3 nucleotides are TGTGCCAGCAGCCCAAAAACAGGGGGAATCGGGGAGCTGTTTTTT.

This clonotype has just a few counts. The chain employs TRBV7-2 and TRBJ2-4; D possibly corresponds to TRBD2 (6 bases). The V end lost 5 bases, the J end lost 15 bases, and 23 bases lay between the germline ends. The CDR3 contains 14 residues. Germline lookup yields CDR1 SGHTA and CDR2 FQGNSA. The CDR3 here is CASSPQGGGRGGYF. The CDR3 region has the DNA TGTGCCAGCAGCCCCCAGGGCGGCGGGCGGGGCGGGTACTTC.

This clonotype was picked up many times. The chain couples TRBV10-3 to TRBJ2-4; possibly TRBD1 for D (6 bases). Germline CDR1 and CDR2: ENHRY and SYGVKD. V lost 3 bases, J lost 1 base, and 10 bases lay in between. The CDR3 covers 15 residues. CDR3 amino acids: CAISDPGAAKNIQYF. The CDR3 nucleotides read TGTGCCATCAGTGACCCAGGGGCGGCCAAAAACATTCAGTACTTC.

This clonotype appeared many times. The rearrangement uses TRBV7-2 and TRBJ1-4; tentatively, D is TRBD1 (5 bases). The germline V gene has CDR1 SGHTA and CDR2 FQGNSA. Trimming removed 2 bases from V and 8 bases from J, with 21 bases in between. This CDR3 is built from 17 residues. In DNA form, the CDR3 reads TGTGCCAGCAGCTTAAAAGCCATGCATAGAGGGGACGAAAAACTGTTTTTT. Protein: CASSLKAMHRGDEKLFF.

This clonotype appeared many times. The V gene is TRBV20-1, the J gene TRBJ2-5, with TRBD2 matching over 8 bases. V lost 0 bases and J lost 5; bases outside the gene matches: 8. The CDR3 runs to 15 residues. The germline CDR1 and CDR2 sequences are DFQATT and SNEGSKA (reference sequence). CDR3 bases: TGCAGTGCTAGAGATCCAGCGGGAGTGGGCGAGACCCAGTACTTC. This sequence encodes CSARDPAGVGETQYF.

In this sample, this clonotype turned up many times. The chain joins TRBV2 to TRBJ1-5, with TRBD1 as a possible D gene (5 bases). The V end was cut by 6 bases, the J end by 7 bases, with 16 bases between. This CDR3 is 14 amino acids long. Germline CDR1 SNHLY, CDR2 FYNNEI. CDR3 sequence: CASRPDRGEQPQHF. The CDR3, as DNA: TGTGCCAGCAGACCCGATAGGGGAGAGCAGCCCCAGCATTTT.

This clonotype was recorded at least ten times. The chain is built from TRBV13 and TRBJ1-4; no reliable D call. Germline values: CDR1 PRHDT, CDR2 FYEKMQ (reference sequence). Deletions cut 8 bases from V and 5 bases from J, with 9 bases between. The CDR3 extends over 12 amino acids. Written as DNA, the CDR3 is TGTGCCAGCGCCCGGGAAAATGAAAAACTGTTTTTT. It encodes CASARENEKLFF.